This TCR beta chain was captured in a study of high-grade serous ovarian cancer treatment subgroups. Profiled with immunoSEQ multiplex PCR; TCRdb holds only in-frame clones, not every one. This sample carries over 2,000 clones, over 55% of them seen once, and the ten largest clones take roughly 13%. As for this clone: Its specificity is not known.

Tumor tissue was taken before any definitive surgery or chemotherapy was given. Study conclusions and caveats: Bulk tumor TCR sequencing gave no spatial information.

From germline, CDR1 is SNHLY and CDR2 FYNNEI. The V and J ends lost 7 bases and 6 bases respectively, with 15 bases between them. This CDR3 region has 14 residues. This sequence was found in a human donor with high-grade serous ovarian cancer. This chain links TRBV2 with TRBJ2-2; the D gene could be TRBD1 or TRBD2 (5 bases each). Specimen: tumor tissue. The CDR3 loop reads CASIRGDGAGELFF. In nucleotides, the CDR3 is TGTGCCAGCATCAGAGGGGACGGCGCCGGGGAGCTGTTTTTT.